A single sample gave rise to the 3 T cell receptor beta chains below, sequenced in a study of T-cell memory formation after mild COVID-19. TCRdb processed the 5' RACE reads anew with MiXCR; each CDR3 protein has one entry. In the table there are 550,000 to 600,000 distinct CDR3 sequences, 20% to 25% of which are singletons. The sample taken for sequencing was PBMCs or a T cell subset sorted from them (not recorded which). These receptors all come from an adult woman who had mild COVID-19 (a few samples of this study predate the infection). Cell type and time point are not known.

The chain couples TRBV30 to TRBJ2-3, with TRBD2 matching over 13 bases. Germline V gives CDR1 GTSNPN, CDR2 SVGIG (reference sequence). J was trimmed by 3 bases and V by 3 bases; bases with no gene match: 9. This CDR3 is 17 amino acids long. This CDR3 reads CAWSKARTSGRTDTQYF. The CDR3 DNA is TGTGCCTGGAGCAAAGCCCGGACTAGCGGGAGAACAGATACGCAGTATTTT.

This sequence joins TRBV24-1 and TRBJ2-2; D is possibly TRBD2 (6 bases). Trimming cost V 3 bases and J 0 bases, with 10 bases left between them. This CDR3 is 16 amino acids long. The germline V gene has CDR1 KGHDR and CDR2 SFDVKD. DNA for the CDR3: TGTGCCACCAGTGATCGGGGGACGGCGAACACCGGGGAGCTGTTTTTT. It yields the protein CATSDRGTANTGELFF.

This clonotype was seen more than once but under ten times. V gene TRBV5-1 combines with J gene TRBJ2-4; D is unresolved. Germline V gene lookup returns CDR1 SGHRS and CDR2 YFSETQ. V gave up 0 bases and J gave up 0 bases, with 13 bases separating them. The CDR3 spans 17 residues. CDR3 region: CASSLAFEKAAKNIQYF. The CDR3 coding sequence is TGCGCCAGCAGCTTGGCTTTTGAGAAGGCAGCCAAAAACATTCAGTACTTC.